Each of the 28 T cell receptor beta chains below was sequenced from the same sample in a study of beta chain features in type 1 diabetes. Study-wide points: Type 1 diabetes patients showed a moderate but significant shortening of TCRB CDR3s in all four CD4+ subsets.

For these TCRs, the target antigens are not known. Expressed TCRB transcripts were sequenced, since all the RNA that had been isolated was reverse transcribed. Here immunoSEQ multiplex PCR was the method, and the copy in TCRdb shows in-frame clones only, minus some. The sample consists of about 710,000 clones, roughly 13% of them appearing once. The sequencing sample was made of naive CD4+ T cells from blood. These receptors were obtained from a man aged 18-30 years with type 1 diabetes.

V is TRBV5-1 and J is TRBJ1-1; D is perhaps TRBD1 (6 bases). CDR3 length: 14 amino acids. Germline V gives CDR1 SGHRS, CDR2 YFSETQ. V gave up 0 bases and J gave up 4 bases, with 10 bases separating them. The CDR3 nucleotides are TGCGCCAGCAGCTTGGTTACAGGGTCCACTGAAGCTTTCTTT. It yields the protein CASSLVTGSTEAFF.

Only a few counts were recorded for this clone. Additional DNA sequences in this sample encode the identical CDR3. The chain couples TRBV7-2 to TRBJ1-5; D unclear. The V gene's germline CDR1 is SGHTA and CDR2 FQGNSA. V dropped 3 bases and J dropped 4 bases, with 7 bases sitting between them. The CDR3 covers 13 residues. This CDR3 is CASSFGVNQPQHF. The DNA for the CDR3 is TGTGCCAGCAGCTTCGGGGTAAATCAGCCCCAGCATTTT.

This clone showed up just a few times. The rearrangement uses TRBV10-3 and TRBJ2-1; 7 nucleotides line up with TRBD2. This CDR3 has 18 residues. Germline CDR1 ENHRY, CDR2 SYGVKD. With 6 bases clipped from V and 5 bases from J, the junction kept 19 bases outside the gene matches. CDR3 DNA: TGTGCCATCAGGGGCCAAGAGGATGGCGGGAGCCAGGACAATGAGCAGTTCTTC. Protein: CAIRGQEDGGSQDNEQFF.

This rearrangement joins TRBV5-1 to TRBJ2-7; no clear D. Trimming cost V 4 bases and J 3 bases, with 14 bases left between them. The CDR3 totals 14 residues. Germline assignment: CDR1 SGHRS and CDR2 YFSETQ. Here the CDR3 DNA reads TGCGCCAGCAGCCCTGGCGGCACCTACTACGAGCAGTACTTC. Its translation is CASSPGGTYYEQYF. The full variable domain, with the rest looked up from reference TRBV5-1 and TRBJ2-7, is KAGVTQTPRYLIKTRGQQVTLSCSPISGHRSVSWYQQTPGQGLQFLFEYFSETQRNKGNFPGRFSGRQFSNSRSEMNVSTLELGDSALYLCASSPGGTYYEQYFGPGTRLTVT.

The chain links TRBV7-9 to TRBJ2-2; D remains ambiguous. The CDR3 has 15 residues. Germline CDR1 reads SEHNR; CDR2 reads FQNEAQ (reference sequence). With 2 bases removed from V and 0 bases from J, the gap between germline ends came to 7 bases. In DNA form, the CDR3 reads TGTGCCAGCAGCTTAAGCCGTTCGAACACCGGGGAGCTGTTTTTT. This gives the protein CASSLSRSNTGELFF.

The sample holds a few counts of this clone. This chain uses TRBV12-5 with TRBJ2-3; D not resolved. The CDR3 spans 12 residues. Between the trimmed V and J ends, which lost 1 base and 3 bases, there was a span of 2 bases. CDR1 is LGHNT, CDR2 FRNRAP, per germline. Here the CDR3 reads CASGLATDTQYF. DNA of the CDR3: TGTGCTAGTGGTTTGGCTACAGATACGCAGTATTTT.

This clone occurred a few times. The chain carries TRBV5-1 and TRBJ2-3; 7 positions match TRBD1. The CDR3 has 16 amino acids. CDR1 is SGHRS and CDR2 is YFSETQ in the germline V gene. The V segment lost 4 bases and the J segment 5 bases; nucleotides outside the gene matches: 13. The CDR3 region is CASSGRLSPGGDTQYF. The DNA of the CDR3 is TGCGCCAGCAGCGGCCGACTGTCCCCAGGGGGAGATACGCAGTATTTT. Based on the CDR3 plus reference TRBV5-1 and TRBJ2-3, the full variable domain is KAGVTQTPRYLIKTRGQQVTLSCSPISGHRSVSWYQQTPGQGLQFLFEYFSETQRNKGNFPGRFSGRQFSNSRSEMNVSTLELGDSALYLCASSGRLSPGGDTQYFGPGTRLTVL.

The CDR3 DNA follows: TGTGCCTGGAGTAGAAAGAACACTGAAGCTTTCTTT. This codes for CAWSRKNTEAFF. The chain links TRBV30 to TRBJ1-1; D is uncertain. The CDR3 covers 12 residues. Trimming took off 2 bases at V and 1 base at J, with 5 bases between the two ends. Germline values: CDR1 GTSNPN, CDR2 SVGIG (reference sequence).

The V gene is TRBV21-1, the J gene TRBJ2-2; the table's TRBD1 call for D was not verified on the DNA. TRBV21-1 is termed a pseudogene. The CDR3 runs to 17 residues. DNA for the CDR3: TGTGCCAGCAGTTTCACCAATAAGGACAGGGGCACCGGGGAGCTGTTTTTT. It is translated as CASSFTNKDRGTGELFF.

The chain employs TRBV7-9 and TRBJ2-3; D is uncertain. V was clipped by 7 bases and J by 5 bases, with 16 bases between them. The CDR3 has 14 amino acids. Germline assignment: CDR1 SEHNR and CDR2 FQNEAQ (reference sequence). Written as DNA, the CDR3 is TGTGCCAGCATCCAACCCCCGGGCGGAGATACGCAGTATTTT. The encoded protein is CASIQPPGGDTQYF.

This clone has more than one count but fewer than ten. The chain combines TRBV5-4 with TRBJ2-5; 8 bases agree with TRBD2. Germline CDR1 is SGHNT and CDR2 is YYREEE (reference sequence). The CDR3 covers 15 residues. Losses at the gene ends were 0 bases for V and 3 bases for J; bases not matched to a gene: 4. This CDR3 is CASSLAGGVKETQYF. CDR3 nucleotide sequence: TGTGCCAGCAGCTTGGCCGGGGGGGTAAAAGAGACCCAGTACTTC. The whole variable domain, filled in from reference TRBV5-4 and TRBJ2-5, reads ETGVTQSPTHLIKTRGQQVTLRCSSQSGHNTVSWYQQALGQGPQFIFQYYREEENGRGNFPPRFSGLQFPNYSSELNVNALELDDSALYLCASSLAGGVKETQYFGPGTRLLVL.

The J gene is TRBJ1-2, the V gene TRBV20-1; D possibly corresponds to TRBD1 (5 bases). This CDR3 region has 11 residues. V was trimmed by 6 bases and J by 5 bases, leaving 10 bases between them. The V gene's germline CDR1 is DFQATT and CDR2 SNEGSKA (reference sequence). The CDR3 protein is CSAEGFYGYTF. In DNA form, the CDR3 reads TGCAGTGCCGAGGGGTTTTATGGCTACACCTTC.

This clone was counted a few times. The chain couples TRBV6-5 to TRBJ2-7; D ambiguous. Between the trimmed V and J ends, which lost 5 bases and 6 bases, there was a span of 11 bases. Looked up from germline, CDR1 is MNHEY and CDR2 is SVGAGI. The CDR3 extends over 12 amino acids. The CDR3 sequence: CASSDLTSEQYF. As DNA, the CDR3 is TGTGCCAGCAGTGATCTGACTTCCGAGCAGTACTTC.

The chain couples TRBV28 to TRBJ2-7; no clear D. The CDR3 spans 14 residues. Trimming cost V 6 bases and J 5 bases, with 17 bases left between them. Germline V gene data show CDR1 as MDHEN and CDR2 as SYDVKM. This CDR3 reads CASSLPPIPHEQYF. CDR3 coding DNA: TGTGCCAGCAGCCTGCCCCCTATCCCCCACGAGCAGTACTTC. Filled out from reference TRBV28 and TRBJ2-7, the complete variable domain reads DVKVTQSSRYLVKRTGEKVFLECVQDMDHENMFWYRQDPGLGLRLIYFSYDVKMKEKGDIPEGYSVSREKKERFSLILESASTNQTSMYLCASSLPPIPHEQYFGPGTRLTVT.

This clone was detected only a few times. The chain employs TRBV6-5 and TRBJ1-1; TRBD1 agrees at 7 bases. Trimming at V came to 0 bases and at J to 10 bases, leaving 2 bases not matched to a gene. Per the germline V gene, CDR1 is MNHEY and CDR2 is SVGAGI. The CDR3 is 12 residues long. The CDR3 DNA reads as TGTGCCAGCAGTTACTCGACAGGGACAGCTTTCTTT. Translation gives CASSYSTGTAFF.

Only a few counts were recorded for this clone. This chain links TRBV5-4 with TRBJ2-5, with TRBD2 matching over 10 bases. The CDR3 runs to 16 residues. Germline trimming cut 3 bases from V and 1 base from J; bases unmatched to any gene: 6. From germline, CDR1 is SGHNT and CDR2 YYREEE (reference sequence). CDR3 in amino acids: CASSSRTSGFQETQYF. The DNA of the CDR3 is TGTGCCAGCAGCTCCCGGACTAGCGGATTCCAAGAGACCCAGTACTTC. Combining the CDR3 with reference TRBV5-4 and TRBJ2-5 gives the whole variable domain ETGVTQSPTHLIKTRGQQVTLRCSSQSGHNTVSWYQQALGQGPQFIFQYYREEENGRGNFPPRFSGLQFPNYSSELNVNALELDDSALYLCASSSRTSGFQETQYFGPGTRLLVL.

This chain's CDR3 is CASSLAWALDEKLFF. CDR3 sequence (DNA): TGTGCCAGCAGCTTAGCATGGGCTCTGGATGAAAAACTGTTTTTT. The chain combines TRBV7-9 with TRBJ1-4; D is unresolved. CDR1 SEHNR and CDR2 FQNEAQ come from the germline V gene (reference sequence). This CDR3 is 15 amino acids long. V lost 0 bases and J 6 bases, leaving 11 bases between the germline ends.

This clone has just a few counts. The chain links TRBV2 to TRBJ2-1, with D possibly matching TRBD2 (7 bases). There are 13 residues in the CDR3. V lost 6 bases and J 16 bases, leaving 22 bases between the germline ends. CDR1 is SNHLY, CDR2 FYNNEI, per germline. The chain's CDR3 is CASRNRGRGHGFF. CDR3 bases: TGTGCCAGCAGAAACCGTGGGCGGGGGCACGGTTTCTTC.

This clone was seen a few times. As DNA, the CDR3 is TGTGCCAGCAGCTTCTCAGGGGGTGGCAAACGTGATACGCAGTATTTT. Its translation is CASSFSGGGKRDTQYF. The V gene is TRBV5-4, the J gene TRBJ2-3; 7 nucleotides match TRBD1. Germline-derived CDR1 and CDR2 are SGHNT and YYREEE (reference sequence). V lost 2 bases and J lost 6; bases outside the gene matches: 12. There are 16 residues in the CDR3.

V and J are TRBV27 and TRBJ1-4; D ambiguous. V lost 4 bases, J lost 7 bases, and 10 bases lay in between. The CDR3 contains 13 residues. Looked up from germline, CDR1 is MNHEY and CDR2 is SMNVEV (reference sequence). The DNA for the CDR3 is TGTGCCAGCAGTTCGACGGCACGTGAAAAACTGTTTTTT. This sequence encodes CASSSTAREKLFF.

In its sample, this clone was seen a few times. The CDR3 sequence: CASSGGGADEQYF. In nucleotides, the CDR3 is TGTGCCAGCAGTGGGGGAGGGGCAGACGAGCAGTACTTC. This chain joins TRBV2 and TRBJ2-7; 7 bases line up with TRBD2. Trimming at V came to 4 bases and at J to 5 bases, leaving 5 bases not matched to a gene. Germline V gene lookup returns CDR1 SNHLY and CDR2 FYNNEI. The length of the CDR3 is 13 residues.

V gene TRBV29-1 combines with J gene TRBJ2-1; D is possibly TRBD2 (5 bases). The germline CDR1 and CDR2 sequences are SQVTM and ANQGSEA. The V end was cut by 7 bases, the J end by 0 bases, with 7 bases between. CDR3 length: 12 residues. CDR3 in amino acids: CSAGSSYNEQFF. The CDR3 nucleotides read TGCAGCGCGGGGAGCTCCTACAATGAGCAGTTCTTC.

This clone was observed a few times. The rearrangement uses TRBV25-1 and TRBJ2-7; D unclear. This CDR3 has 13 residues. The germline CDR1 and CDR2 sequences are MGHDK and SYGVNS. Trimming shortened V by 6 bases and J by 0 bases, and 9 bases separated the two germline ends. CDR3 bases: TGTGCCAGCAGGAATGGCGTCTCCTACGAGCAGTACTTC. Translating gives CASRNGVSYEQYF.

This chain links TRBV14 with TRBJ2-5; 10 positions match TRBD1. Trimming cost V 5 bases and J 5 bases; bases outside gene matches: 8. This CDR3 spans 15 amino acids. Germline CDR1 reads SGHDN; CDR2 reads FVKESK. The CDR3 spells CASSARQGARETQYF. CDR3 in DNA: TGTGCCAGCAGCGCTCGACAGGGGGCAAGGGAGACCCAGTACTTC.

The V gene is TRBV7-2, the J gene TRBJ2-2; the D call may be TRBD1 or TRBD2 (6 bases each). V was cut by 3 bases and J by 7 bases, with 12 bases left in between. This CDR3 contains 14 residues. The V gene's germline CDR1 is SGHTA and CDR2 FQGNSA. Written as DNA, the CDR3 is TGTGCCAGCAGCTTCCGGGGGCCGAACGGGGAGCTGTTTTTT. This translates into CASSFRGPNGELFF.

This clone was seen a few times. This chain links TRBV5-6 with TRBJ2-3; the D is unclear. V was shortened by 3 bases and J by 1 base, with 3 bases between the two germline ends. CDR1 is SGHDT, CDR2 YYEEEE, per germline. CDR3 length equals 12 residues. The CDR3 spells CASSSGTDTQYF. The CDR3 DNA sequence: TGTGCCAGCAGCTCCGGCACAGATACGCAGTATTTT.

This clone has only a few counts. This chain connects TRBV29-1 to TRBJ2-1, with D possibly matching TRBD2 (7 bases). Per the germline V gene, CDR1 is SQVTM and CDR2 is ANQGSEA. CDR3 length: 14 amino acids. The V end was cut by 7 bases, the J end by 12 bases, with 25 bases between. In DNA form, the CDR3 reads TGCAGCGGGGCTTTGGGGGCAAGGGAGGGCCGGCAGTTCTTC. It translates to CSGALGAREGRQFF.

V gene TRBV27 combines with J gene TRBJ2-1, with D maybe TRBD1 (6 bases). CDR1 MNHEY and CDR2 SMNVEV come from the germline V gene (reference sequence). CDR3 size: 18 residues. Trimming stripped 4 bases from V and 9 bases from J, with 28 bases between. CDR3 sequence (DNA): TGTGCCAGCAGTTGGAACCTACAGGGCAGAGGGCGGATAGGTGAGCAGTTCTTC. Translated: CASSWNLQGRGRIGEQFF.